This record looks at one T cell receptor beta chain sequence and its context. In the same sample, other DNA sequences code for this CDR3. The data are from a study of shared T cell receptors in the human thymus. Sequenced by immunoSEQ multiplex PCR; TCRdb stores in-frame clones only, minus some. The sample lists hundreds of thousands of clones, 85% to 95% occurring once. The specimen sequenced was thymocytes. The TCR was taken from a human donor.

CDR3 amino acids: CASSFGGSEAFF. In DNA, the CDR3 is TGTGCCAGCAGTTTCGGGGGGTCTGAAGCTTTCTTT. The chain employs TRBV27 and TRBJ1-1, with a possible D match to TRBD1 (5 bases). The CDR3 has 12 amino acids. CDR1 and CDR2 from the germline V gene are MNHEY and SMNVEV (reference sequence). Trimming took 3 bases from V and 6 from J, leaving 8 bases between them.